The rows below give T cell receptor beta chains drawn from one sample of a study of PD-L1 blockade in urothelial cancer. The assay was immunoSEQ multiplex PCR, and TCRdb's table has in-frame clones only and misses some. The sample includes around 100,000 clones, approximately 85% of them seen just once. Sample: PBMCs, taken around atezolizumab (anti-PD-L1) treatment. Receptors originate from a man aged 45-65 years with urothelial cancer. The conserved cysteine and the conserved F or W are not part of the CDR3 here. The order of the fields is V gene, J gene, clone size, CDR3 protein. A clone size is listed for some rows: how often the clone was seen (once, few, many), or a class if it is expanded.

TRBV2	TRBJ1-1	NA	ASSEARGLTEAF
TRBV19	TRBJ2-4	NA	ASSTNRGNIQY
TRBV23-1	TRBJ2-2	once	ASSPTGLQNTGELF
TRBV6-1	TRBJ1-1	NA	ASTRQGTLYEAF
TRBV7-2	TRBJ2-5	NA	ASSPGTGRETQY
TRBV6-5	TRBJ2-7	NA	ASRASGSYEQY
TRBV5-5	TRBJ2-6	NA	ASSLDSSGANVLT
TRBV6-5	TRBJ2-3	NA	ASKRGQGTDTQY
TRBV2	TRBJ1-2	NA	ASSPGQGLGGYT
TRBV5-3	TRBJ2-7	NA	ARSHRGEQY
TRBV11-2	TRBJ2-1	NA	ASSLGLAEYNEQF
TRBV5-1	TRBJ2-2	NA	ASSLADITGELF
TRBV9	TRBJ2-3	NA	ASSDRRGSDTQY
TRBV5-4	TRBJ1-1	few	ASSLGSLTGTEAF
TRBV2	TRBJ1-5	NA	ASTEQSRVLNQPQH
TRBV27	TRBJ2-1	NA	ASRRAGGDFNEQF
TRBV7-9	TRBJ2-1	NA	ASSPPDSPGGEQF
TRBV19	TRBJ1-5	NA	ASMLAGYSNQPQH
TRBV7-9	TRBJ1-6	NA	ASSTGQGTSPLH
TRBV7-9	TRBJ1-2	NA	ASSFQAHYGYT
TRBV5-1	TRBJ2-7	NA	ASSLGLARFYEQY
TRBV28	TRBJ1-5	NA	ASSPLTYSNQPQH
TRBV5-1	TRBJ2-1	once	ASRALAGSREQF
TRBV10-3	TRBJ2-7	few	AISDPAGGKQY
TRBV6-6	TRBJ1-1	NA	ASSLAPTGLTEAF
TRBV6-6	TRBJ1-2	NA	ASSLTGTGGYGYT
TRBV11-3	TRBJ2-1	NA	ASSLNSGRGNEQF
TRBV10-3	TRBJ2-1	NA	AISDGVAIDNEQF
TRBV2	TRBJ2-2	NA	ASSAPGTGMNTGELF
TRBV6-4	TRBJ2-2	NA	ATRIGSGTGELF
TRBV18	TRBJ2-5	NA	ASSPPKETQY
TRBV9	TRBJ2-3	NA	ASSANLPSGGTDTQY